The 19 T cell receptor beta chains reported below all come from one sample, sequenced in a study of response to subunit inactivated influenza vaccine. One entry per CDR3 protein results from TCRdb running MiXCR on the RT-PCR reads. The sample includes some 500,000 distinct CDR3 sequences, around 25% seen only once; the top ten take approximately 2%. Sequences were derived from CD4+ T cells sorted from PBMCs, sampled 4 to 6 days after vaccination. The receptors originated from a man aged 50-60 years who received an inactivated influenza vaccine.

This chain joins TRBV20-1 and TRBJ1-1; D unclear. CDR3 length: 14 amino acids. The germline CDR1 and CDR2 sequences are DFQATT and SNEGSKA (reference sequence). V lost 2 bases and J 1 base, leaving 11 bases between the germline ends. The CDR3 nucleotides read TGCAGTGCTAGACCCCACAGAACGAACACTGAAGCTTTCTTT. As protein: CSARPHRTNTEAFF.

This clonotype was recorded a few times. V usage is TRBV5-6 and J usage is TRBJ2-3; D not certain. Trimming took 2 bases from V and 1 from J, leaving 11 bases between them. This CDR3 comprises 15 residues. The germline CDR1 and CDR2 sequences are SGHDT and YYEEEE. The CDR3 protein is CASSFGYRRTDTQYF. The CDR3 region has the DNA TGTGCCAGCAGCTTTGGATATCGCCGCACAGATACGCAGTATTTT.

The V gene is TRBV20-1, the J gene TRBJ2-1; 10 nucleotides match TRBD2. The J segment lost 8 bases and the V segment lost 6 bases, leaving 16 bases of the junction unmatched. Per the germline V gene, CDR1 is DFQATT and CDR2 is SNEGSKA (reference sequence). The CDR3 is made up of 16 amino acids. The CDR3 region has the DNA TGCAGTGCGTCACCGCTCGCTAGCGGGAGAGAGGATGAGCAGTTCTTC. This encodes CSASPLASGREDEQFF.

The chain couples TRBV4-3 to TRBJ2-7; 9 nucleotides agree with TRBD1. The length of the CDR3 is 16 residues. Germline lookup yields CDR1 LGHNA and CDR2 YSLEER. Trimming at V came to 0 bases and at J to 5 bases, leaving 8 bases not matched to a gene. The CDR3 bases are TGCGCCAGCAGCCAAGATCCGCGGGACAGGGCCGACGAGCAGTACTTC. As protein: CASSQDPRDRADEQYF.

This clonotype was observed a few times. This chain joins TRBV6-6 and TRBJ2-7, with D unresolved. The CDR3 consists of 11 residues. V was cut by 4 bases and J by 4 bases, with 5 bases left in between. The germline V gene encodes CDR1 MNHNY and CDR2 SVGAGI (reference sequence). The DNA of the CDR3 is TGTGCCAGCAGTTGGGAATACGAGCAGTACTTC. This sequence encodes CASSWEYEQYF.

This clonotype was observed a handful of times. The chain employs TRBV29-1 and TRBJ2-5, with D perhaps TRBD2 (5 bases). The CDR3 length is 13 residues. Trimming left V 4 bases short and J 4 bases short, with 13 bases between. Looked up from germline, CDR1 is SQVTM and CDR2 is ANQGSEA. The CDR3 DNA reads TGCAGCGTTGTGACGGCCGGAGGAGAGACCCAGTACTTC. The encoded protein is CSVVTAGGETQYF.

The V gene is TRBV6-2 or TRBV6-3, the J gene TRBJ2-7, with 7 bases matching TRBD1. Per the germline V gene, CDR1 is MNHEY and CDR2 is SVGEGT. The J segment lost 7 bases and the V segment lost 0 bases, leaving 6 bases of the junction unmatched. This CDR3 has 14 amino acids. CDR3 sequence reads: CASSYSLPGGEQYF. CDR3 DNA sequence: TGTGCCAGCAGTTACTCTCTCCCAGGGGGTGAGCAGTACTTC.

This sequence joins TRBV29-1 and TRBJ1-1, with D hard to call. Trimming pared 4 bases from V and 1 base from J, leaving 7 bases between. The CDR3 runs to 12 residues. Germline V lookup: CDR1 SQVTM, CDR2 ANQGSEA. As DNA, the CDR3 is TGCAGCGTTGTCGGCTGGAACACTGAAGCTTTCTTT. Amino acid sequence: CSVVGWNTEAFF.

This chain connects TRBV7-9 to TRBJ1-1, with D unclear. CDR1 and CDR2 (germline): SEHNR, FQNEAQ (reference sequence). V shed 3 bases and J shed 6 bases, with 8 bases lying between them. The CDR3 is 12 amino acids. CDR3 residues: CASSFLGSEAFF. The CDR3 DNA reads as TGTGCCAGCAGCTTTTTGGGCTCTGAAGCTTTCTTT.

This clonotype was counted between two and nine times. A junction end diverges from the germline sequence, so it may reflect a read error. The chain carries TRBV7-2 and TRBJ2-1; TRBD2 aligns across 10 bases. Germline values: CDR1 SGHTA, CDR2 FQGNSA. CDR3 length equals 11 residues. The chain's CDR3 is CASSVAGGPNF. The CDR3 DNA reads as TGTGCCAGCAGCGTAGCGGGAGGTCCCAACTTC.

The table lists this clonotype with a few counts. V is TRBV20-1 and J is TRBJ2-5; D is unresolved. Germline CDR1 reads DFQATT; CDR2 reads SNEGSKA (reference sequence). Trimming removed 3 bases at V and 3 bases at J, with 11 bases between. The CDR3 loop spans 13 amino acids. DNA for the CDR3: TGCAGTGCTAGGAACGGGCCCGAAGAGACCCAGTACTTC. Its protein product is CSARNGPEETQYF.

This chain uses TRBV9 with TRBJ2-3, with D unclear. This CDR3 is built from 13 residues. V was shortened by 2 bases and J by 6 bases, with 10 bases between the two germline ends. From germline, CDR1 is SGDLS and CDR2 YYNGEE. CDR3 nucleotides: TGTGCCAGCAGCGTCGATAGGTCCGATACGCAGTATTTT. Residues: CASSVDRSDTQYF.

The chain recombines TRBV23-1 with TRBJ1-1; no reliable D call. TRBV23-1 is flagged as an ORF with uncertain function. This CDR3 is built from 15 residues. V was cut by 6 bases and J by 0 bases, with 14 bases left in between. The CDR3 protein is CASSQRTDLNTEAFF. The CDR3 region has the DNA TGCGCCAGCAGCCAGAGGACGGATTTGAACACTGAAGCTTTCTTT.

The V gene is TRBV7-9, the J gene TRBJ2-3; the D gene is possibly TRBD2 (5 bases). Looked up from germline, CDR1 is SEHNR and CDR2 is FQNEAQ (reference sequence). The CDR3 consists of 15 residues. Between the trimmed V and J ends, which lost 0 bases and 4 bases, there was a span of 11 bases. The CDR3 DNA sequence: TGTGCCAGCAGCTTAGCGAGGACTTCGGCAGATACGCAGTATTTT. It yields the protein CASSLARTSADTQYF.

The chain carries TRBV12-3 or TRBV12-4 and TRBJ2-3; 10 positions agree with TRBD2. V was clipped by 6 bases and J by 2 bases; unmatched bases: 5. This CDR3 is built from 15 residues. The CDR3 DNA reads TGTGCCAGCAGAACCAGCGGGGGGGCCACAGATACGCAGTATTTT. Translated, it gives CASRTSGGATDTQYF.

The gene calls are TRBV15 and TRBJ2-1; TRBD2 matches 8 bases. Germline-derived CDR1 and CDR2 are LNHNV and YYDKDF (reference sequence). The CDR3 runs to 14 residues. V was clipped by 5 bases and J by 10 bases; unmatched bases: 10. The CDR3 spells CATSASGSSGEQFF. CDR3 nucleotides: TGTGCCACCAGCGCTAGCGGGTCCTCTGGGGAGCAGTTCTTC.

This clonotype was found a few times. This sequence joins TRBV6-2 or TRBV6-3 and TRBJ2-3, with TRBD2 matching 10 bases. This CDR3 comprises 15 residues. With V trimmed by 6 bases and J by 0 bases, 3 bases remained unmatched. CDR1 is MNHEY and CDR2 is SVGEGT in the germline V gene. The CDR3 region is CASRNSGGSTDTQYF. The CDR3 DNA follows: TGTGCCAGCAGAAATAGCGGGGGGAGCACAGATACGCAGTATTTT.

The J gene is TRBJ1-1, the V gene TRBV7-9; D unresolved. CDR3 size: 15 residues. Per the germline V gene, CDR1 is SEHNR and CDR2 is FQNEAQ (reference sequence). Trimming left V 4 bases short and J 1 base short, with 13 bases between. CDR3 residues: CASSSPRRGNTEAFF. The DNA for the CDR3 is TGTGCCAGCAGCTCCCCGAGACGGGGGAACACTGAAGCTTTCTTT.

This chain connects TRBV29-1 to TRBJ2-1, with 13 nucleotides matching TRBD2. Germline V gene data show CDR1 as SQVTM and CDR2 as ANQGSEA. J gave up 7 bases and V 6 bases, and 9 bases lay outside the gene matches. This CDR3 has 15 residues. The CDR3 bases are TGCAGCGTGACCCGGACTAGCGGGAGTATAAATGAGCAGTTCTTC. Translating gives CSVTRTSGSINEQFF.